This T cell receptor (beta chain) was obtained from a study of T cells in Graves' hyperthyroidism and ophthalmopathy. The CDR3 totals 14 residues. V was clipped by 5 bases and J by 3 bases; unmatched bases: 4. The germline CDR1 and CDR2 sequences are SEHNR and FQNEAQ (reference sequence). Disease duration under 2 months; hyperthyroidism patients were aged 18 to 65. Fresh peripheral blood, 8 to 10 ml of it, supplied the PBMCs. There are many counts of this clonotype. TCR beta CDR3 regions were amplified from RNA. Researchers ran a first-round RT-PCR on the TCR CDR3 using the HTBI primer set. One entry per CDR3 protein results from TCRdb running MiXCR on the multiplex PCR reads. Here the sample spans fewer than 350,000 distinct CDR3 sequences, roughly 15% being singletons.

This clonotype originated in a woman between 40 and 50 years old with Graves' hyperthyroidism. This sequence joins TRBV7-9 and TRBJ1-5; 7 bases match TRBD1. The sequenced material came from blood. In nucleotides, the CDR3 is TGTGCCAGCAGCCGTGGGACAGACAATCAGCCCCAGCATTTT. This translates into CASSRGTDNQPQHF.